The 22 T cell receptor beta chains below were found in one sample sequenced in a study of human T cells and chemical hapten exposure. Documented time point: patch test 2, 6 weeks after DPC sensitization. Treatment noted: therapeutic diphenylcyclopropenone sensitization with weekly scalp DPC. Using its own MiXCR run on the RACE reads, TCRdb lists one record per CDR3 protein. The table records some 79,000 distinct CDR3 sequences, about 10% of them present only once. The source material was whole blood, sampled in connection with sensitization to the hapten diphenylcyclopropenone (DPC). These receptors were collected from a woman aged 50 to 65 with alopecia areata. Some clones in this sample may be carry-over from other donors' samples.

The chain joins TRBV20-1 to TRBJ1-6, with a tentative D call TRBD1 (5 bases). Germline V gives CDR1 DFQATT, CDR2 SNEGSKA (reference sequence). The CDR3 sequence is 16 residues long. The V gene lost 0 bases and the J gene lost 6 bases, with 15 bases spanning the gap. The CDR3, as DNA: TGCAGTGCTAGAGACCCTAGGGACCTCATTAATTCACCCCTCCACTTT. Translation: CSARDPRDLINSPLHF.

The chain employs TRBV20-1 and TRBJ2-1; weak D call: TRBD2 (6 bases). The CDR3 runs to 12 residues. The germline V and J ends were trimmed by 5 bases and 5 bases, with 10 bases remaining between them. Germline values: CDR1 DFQATT, CDR2 SNEGSKA (reference sequence). CDR3 nucleotides: TGCAGTGCTGGGGACTTGGACAATGAGCAGTTCTTC. Protein: CSAGDLDNEQFF.

This clonotype was detected only a few times. The rearrangement joins TRBV28 to TRBJ2-5; 12 positions match TRBD2. From germline, CDR1 is MDHEN and CDR2 SYDVKM. V lost 4 bases and J lost 2; bases outside the gene matches: 2. This CDR3 spans 15 amino acids. The CDR3 loop reads CASSSTSGRQETQYF. The CDR3 DNA is TGTGCCAGCAGTTCGACTAGCGGGAGACAAGAGACCCAGTACTTC. Full variable domain (outside the CDR3, taken from reference TRBV28 and TRBJ2-5): DVKVTQSSRYLVKRTGEKVFLECVQDMDHENMFWYRQDPGLGLRLIYFSYDVKMKEKGDIPEGYSVSREKKERFSLILESASTNQTSMYLCASSSTSGRQETQYFGPGTRLLVL.

There are a few counts of this clonotype. The chain employs TRBV3-1 and TRBJ2-5; D gene ambiguous. The germline V and J ends were trimmed by 3 bases and 4 bases, with 6 bases remaining between them. This CDR3 is 12 amino acids long. From germline, CDR1 is LGHDT and CDR2 YNNKEL (reference sequence). CDR3 region: CASSHAGETQYF. Written as DNA, the CDR3 is TGTGCCAGCAGCCACGCAGGAGAGACCCAGTACTTC.

CDR3 amino acids: CASSFRRYEQYF. The CDR3 DNA is TGTGCCAGCAGTTTCAGGAGATACGAGCAGTACTTC. The chain couples TRBV28 to TRBJ2-7; D call uncertain. CDR1 and CDR2 (germline): MDHEN, SYDVKM. The CDR3 totals 12 residues. Trimming pared 3 bases from V and 4 bases from J, leaving 7 bases between.

There are a few counts of this clonotype. The chain links TRBV20-1 to TRBJ2-7; no reliable D call. V shed 5 bases and J shed 0 bases, with 20 bases lying between them. CDR3 length: 16 amino acids. Germline V lookup: CDR1 DFQATT, CDR2 SNEGSKA (reference sequence). CDR3 nucleotide sequence: TGCAGTGCTCGGAGCCCTGGATTGCCTTCCTCCTACGAGCAGTACTTC. Protein: CSARSPGLPSSYEQYF.

This clonotype was detected a few times. This chain links TRBV5-4 with TRBJ2-3; perhaps TRBD2 as D (5 bases). The CDR3 covers 12 residues. Looked up from germline, CDR1 is SGHNT and CDR2 is YYREEE (reference sequence). Trimming cost V 6 bases and J 3 bases, with 8 bases left between them. CDR3 sequence (DNA): TGTGCCAGCAACGAGGGTACAGATACGCAGTATTTT. Translation gives CASNEGTDTQYF.

This clonotype was counted only a few times. This chain uses TRBV5-1 with TRBJ1-2; TRBD1 agrees at 7 bases. Germline CDR1 SGHRS, CDR2 YFSETQ. The V segment lost 4 bases and the J segment 2 bases; nucleotides outside the gene matches: 8. The CDR3 runs to 15 residues. The CDR3 DNA is TGCGCCAGCAGCCCTGGACAGGCCCTCAACTATGGCTACACCTTC. It translates to CASSPGQALNYGYTF.

This clonotype was found many times. The V and J genes are TRBV20-1 and TRBJ2-3, with 13 nucleotides matching TRBD2. CDR1 DFQATT and CDR2 SNEGSKA come from the germline V gene (reference sequence). The CDR3 is made up of 20 amino acids. Germline trimming cut 6 bases from V and 3 bases from J; bases unmatched to any gene: 21. This CDR3 is CSAYSGTSGEGELSTDTQYF. The CDR3 nucleotides read TGCAGTGCCTACTCCGGGACTAGCGGGGAGGGGGAACTATCGACAGATACGCAGTATTTT.

This clonotype was seen more than once but under ten times. V gene TRBV6-5 combines with J gene TRBJ2-3, with D unclear. From germline, CDR1 is MNHEY and CDR2 SVGAGI. V was trimmed by 8 bases and J by 1 base, leaving 10 bases between them. The CDR3 consists of 13 residues. The CDR3 DNA reads as TGTGCCAGCGGTCAACCTGGCACAGATACGCAGTATTTT. Its protein product is CASGQPGTDTQYF.

This clonotype was seen a handful of times. The chain employs TRBV11-2 and TRBJ2-1; the D is unclear. With 2 bases removed from V and 4 bases from J, the gap between germline ends came to 6 bases. The CDR3 has 13 amino acids. Per the germline V gene, CDR1 is SGHAT and CDR2 is FQNNGV. The CDR3 DNA sequence: TGTGCCAGCAGCTTAATAAGGTACAATGAGCAGTTCTTC. Translation: CASSLIRYNEQFF.

This clonotype was counted at least ten times. The rearrangement uses TRBV6-2 or TRBV6-3 and TRBJ2-7; TRBD1 aligns across 8 bases. CDR1 is MNHEY and CDR2 is SVGEGT in the germline V gene. The CDR3 length is 14 residues. The V segment lost 7 bases and the J segment 0 bases; nucleotides outside the gene matches: 5. CDR3 protein: CASNRDRHSYEQYF. CDR3 nucleotides: TGTGCCAGCAACCGGGACAGGCACTCCTACGAGCAGTACTTC.

This clonotype was observed at least ten times. V and J are TRBV6-6 and TRBJ1-6; D unresolved. With 5 bases removed from V and 7 bases from J, the gap between germline ends came to 12 bases. This CDR3 spans 14 amino acids. Germline V gene data show CDR1 as MNHNY and CDR2 as SVGAGI (reference sequence). The CDR3 here is CASSGGFGNSPLHF. CDR3 coding DNA: TGTGCCAGCAGTGGCGGGTTCGGAAATTCACCCCTCCACTTT.

This clonotype was seen repeatedly, ten times or more. The genes are TRBV3-1 and TRBJ1-2; no clear D. The germline CDR1 and CDR2 sequences are LGHDT and YNNKEL (reference sequence). Between the trimmed V and J ends, which lost 4 bases and 2 bases, there was a span of 8 bases. The CDR3 runs 13 residues. The CDR3 DNA follows: TGTGCCAGCAGCCTGGTGTCGAACTATGGCTACACCTTC. Translation gives CASSLVSNYGYTF. Together with reference TRBV3-1 and TRBJ1-2, the CDR3 gives the full variable domain: DTAVSQTPKYLVTQMGNDKSIKCEQNLGHDTMYWYKQDSKKFLKIMFSYNNKELIINETVPNRFSPKSPDKAHLNLHINSLELGDSAVYFCASSLVSNYGYTFGSGTRLTVV.

The rearrangement links TRBV7-9 to TRBJ2-3; D is uncertain. The CDR3 length is 15 residues. Germline CDR1 is SEHNR and CDR2 is FQNEAQ (reference sequence). Trimming stripped 1 base from V and 4 bases from J, with 12 bases between. The CDR3 spells CASSLVGDFADTQYF. The CDR3 DNA is TGTGCCAGCAGCTTAGTTGGCGATTTTGCAGATACGCAGTATTTT.

In its sample, this clonotype was seen a few times. The rearrangement links TRBV27 to TRBJ2-7; D is undetermined. This CDR3 is 14 amino acids long. Germline V gives CDR1 MNHEY, CDR2 SMNVEV (reference sequence). V lost 6 bases and J 3 bases, leaving 15 bases between the germline ends. The CDR3 bases are TGTGCCAGCAGCCCTCTGGATACGAGCTACGAGCAGTACTTC. Translated: CASSPLDTSYEQYF.

This clonotype was observed at least ten times. This chain links TRBV20-1 with TRBJ2-3; D gene uncertain. V was pared by 4 bases and J by 4 bases, with 15 bases between. Germline V gives CDR1 DFQATT, CDR2 SNEGSKA (reference sequence). This CDR3 region has 14 residues. The CDR3: CSAMGVPGSDTQYF. In DNA form, the CDR3 reads TGCAGTGCTATGGGTGTTCCAGGTTCAGATACGCAGTATTTT.

DNA of the CDR3: TGTGCCAGCAGCCACGACAGGGTGGAGACCCAGTACTTC. This gives the protein CASSHDRVETQYF. The chain combines TRBV28 with TRBJ2-5, with 7 bases identical to TRBD1. This CDR3 has 13 amino acids. The germline gives CDR1 MDHEN, CDR2 SYDVKM. Trimming cost V 6 bases and J 5 bases; bases outside gene matches: 6.

Only one count was recorded for this clonotype. The rearrangement joins TRBV2 to TRBJ1-1, with unresolved D. The CDR3 sequence is 12 residues long. Trimming took off 7 bases at V and 5 bases at J, with 11 bases between the two ends. Germline CDR1 and CDR2: SNHLY and FYNNEI. In DNA form, the CDR3 reads TGTGCCAGCACACCCAGTAAGACTGAAGCTTTCTTT. Its protein product is CASTPSKTEAFF.

This clonotype was picked up a small number of times. V gene TRBV14 combines with J gene TRBJ1-1, with a possible D match to TRBD1 (5 bases). The V end lost 3 bases, the J end lost 1 base, and 12 bases lay between the germline ends. The CDR3 extends over 15 amino acids. Germline CDR1 is SGHDN and CDR2 is FVKESK. The CDR3 reads CASSHTRVKNTEAFF. CDR3 nucleotides: TGTGCCAGCAGCCACACCAGGGTAAAGAACACTGAAGCTTTCTTT. Filled out from reference TRBV14 and TRBJ1-1, the complete variable domain reads EAGVTQFPSHSVIEKGQTVTLRCDPISGHDNLYWYRRVMGKEIKFLLHFVKESKQDESGMPNNRFLAERTGGTYSTLKVQPAELEDSGVYFCASSHTRVKNTEAFFGQGTRLTVV.

This clonotype was seen a handful of times. Likely a read error: the CDR3 ends without its conserved phenylalanine or tryptophan. The DNA is left out, because the CDR3 cannot be placed on it with certainty; the CDR3 is given as TCRdb lists it. The chain is built from TRBV2 and TRBJ1-2; the table names TRBD1, a call not compared with the DNA. Germline V lookup: CDR1 SNHLY, CDR2 FYNNEI. Ends included, the CDR3 has 11 residues. The CDR3: CASRGPDKFLV.

The chain employs TRBV7-2 and TRBJ1-2; TRBD1 matches at 7 bases. Germline trimming cut 4 bases from V and 8 bases from J; bases unmatched to any gene: 7. The CDR3 is 13 residues long. Germline CDR1 is SGHTA and CDR2 is FQGNSA. The CDR3 DNA reads TGTGCCAGCAGCTCGAGACAGGGCAGAGGCTACACCTTC. This gives the protein CASSSRQGRGYTF.